Here is one T cell receptor beta chain with its context. The entry originates in a study of T-cell reconstitution after alpha-beta-depleted transplantation in children. CDR1 and CDR2 (germline): SQVTM, ANQGSEA. The CDR3 covers 14 residues. Trimming took 5 bases from V and 4 from J, leaving 15 bases between them. TCRbeta library preparation incorporated unique molecular identifiers. MiXCR, run by TCRdb on the PCR reads, gives a single entry per CDR3 protein. The sample records about 420,000 distinct CDR3 sequences, approximately 11% being singletons. The chain joins TRBV29-1 to TRBJ1-5, with unresolved D. The material sequenced was PBMCs from the stem cell graft donor, taken from the stem cell graft. This TCR was sampled from a human donor who donated a stem cell graft to a child with acute myeloid leukemia. The CDR3 is CSVRSIGSNQPQHF. CDR3 in DNA: TGCAGCGTTCGTAGTATAGGGTCGAATCAGCCCCAGCATTTT.